This T cell receptor beta chain was obtained from a study of OX40 agonist ivuxolimab in advanced cancers. Study-wide context: Every 2 weeks, patients got intravenous ivuxolimab at one of six dose levels (0.01-10 mg/kg). General study points: Expanded peripheral T cells had an undetermined antigen specificity. More expanded clones were seen, on average, in CD8+ T cells than in CD4+. There were also nonresponders showing low normalized T-cell clonal expansion.

For this clone: Its antigen remains unknown.

CDR3 length: 15 residues. Germline trimming cut 3 bases from V and 8 bases from J; bases unmatched to any gene: 3. The germline gives CDR1 LNHNV, CDR2 YYDKDF (reference sequence). Sequenced by immunoSEQ multiplex PCR; TCRdb stores in-frame clones only, minus some. The table lists some 55,000 clones, approximately 84% of them singletons. The chain carries TRBV15 and TRBJ1-6; 11 bases map to TRBD1. The sample in question was CD4+ or CD8+ T cells sorted from blood, obtained in a trial of the OX40 agonist ivuxolimab. The sequence was collected from an adult with an advanced solid tumor such as melanoma, head and neck, liver or kidney cancer. The CDR3 region is CATSSKGQGDSPLHF. DNA for the CDR3: TGTGCCACCAGCAGCAAGGGACAGGGGGATTCACCCCTCCACTTT. The variable domain in full, with the rest retrieved from reference TRBV15 and TRBJ1-6, is DAMVIQNPRYQVTQFGKPVTLSCSQTLNHNVMYWYQQKSSQAPKLLFHYYDKDFNNEADTPDNFQSRRPNTSFCFLDIRSPGLGDTAMYLCATSSKGQGDSPLHFGNGTRLTVT.